These 23 T cell receptor beta chains were sequenced from one sample in a study of CD8 T cells in Susac syndrome. RNA was extracted with the RNeasy kit, and a quantity of roughly 0.5 to 1 ug was reverse transcribed using random hexamers. TCRdb independently ran MiXCR on the immunoSEQ multiplex PCR reads; one entry per CDR3 protein. The table shows 150,000 to 200,000 distinct CDR3 sequences, with 90% to 95% occurring only once. Sequenced sample: CD4+ T cells from PBMCs. These receptors originate from a human donor with Susac syndrome.

This clonotype was detected only once. The rearrangement links TRBV30 to TRBJ2-6, with a weak D call TRBD1 (7 bases). The V end was cut by 4 bases, the J end by 1 base, with 17 bases between. The CDR3 is 17 residues long. The germline V gene has CDR1 GTSNPN and CDR2 SVGIG (reference sequence). The CDR3 nucleotides are TGTGCCTGGACCGTTCAGGGGGGCGTATCTGGGGCCAACGTCCTGACTTTC. Its translation: CAWTVQGGVSGANVLTF. The full variable domain, completed using reference TRBV30 and TRBJ2-6, is SQTIHQWPATLVQPVGSPLSLECTVEGTSNPNLYWYRQAAGRGLQLLFYSVGIGQISSEVPQNLSASRPQDRQFILSSKKLLLSDSGFYLCAWTVQGGVSGANVLTFGAGSRLTVL.

This sequence joins TRBV5-1 and TRBJ2-2; D is unclear. The V and J ends lost 0 bases and 4 bases respectively, with 7 bases between them. From germline, CDR1 is SGHRS and CDR2 YFSETQ. The length of the CDR3 is 14 residues. The CDR3 here is CASSLAGSTGELFF. In DNA form, the CDR3 reads TGCGCCAGCAGCTTGGCGGGTAGCACCGGGGAGCTGTTTTTT.

The chain links TRBV12-3 or TRBV12-4 to TRBJ2-3; maybe TRBD2 (7 bases). Deletions cut 5 bases from V and 0 bases from J, with 12 bases between. The CDR3 sequence is 15 residues long. The CDR3 DNA follows: TGTGCCAGCAGTCCACGGGGGGCTAGCACAGATACGCAGTATTTT. This gives the protein CASSPRGASTDTQYF.

CDR3 DNA: TGTGCCAGCAGCGTAGATCAGGGGACAGATACGCAGTATTTT. As protein: CASSVDQGTDTQYF. The V gene is TRBV9, the J gene TRBJ2-3, with D possibly being TRBD1 (6 bases). The V end was cut by 0 bases, the J end by 3 bases, with 8 bases between. Germline V gene lookup returns CDR1 SGDLS and CDR2 YYNGEE. The CDR3 is made up of 14 amino acids. The whole variable domain, remainder taken from reference TRBV9 and TRBJ2-3, is DSGVTQTPKHLITATGQRVTLRCSPRSGDLSVYWYQQSLDQGLQFLIQYYNGEERAKGNILERFSAQQFPDLHSELNLSSLELGDSALYFCASSVDQGTDTQYFGPGTRLTVL.

This chain links TRBV5-6 with TRBJ1-4; D perhaps matches TRBD1 (5 bases). V lost 2 bases, J lost 3 bases, and 14 bases lay in between. The CDR3 sequence is 16 residues long. CDR1 is SGHDT and CDR2 is YYEEEE in the germline V gene. CDR3 region: CASSFRLRGPNEKLFF. Written as DNA, the CDR3 is TGTGCCAGCAGCTTCCGGCTGCGGGGACCTAATGAAAAACTGTTTTTT. The variable domain in full, with the rest retrieved from reference TRBV5-6 and TRBJ1-4, is DAGVTQSPTHLIKTRGQQVTLRCSPKSGHDTVSWYQQALGQGPQFIFQYYEEEERQRGNFPDRFSGHQFPNYSSELNVNALLLGDSALYLCASSFRLRGPNEKLFFGSGTQLSVL.

The chain has TRBV18 and TRBJ1-2; 7 bases match TRBD1. Germline assignment: CDR1 KGHSH and CDR2 LQKENI. The V gene end was trimmed by 0 bases and the J gene end by 10 bases; junction bases not matched to a gene: 8. The CDR3 runs to 14 residues. The CDR3 coding sequence is TGTGCCAGCTCACCACCCGGGACAGAGGGTTTCTACACCTTC. Translating it yields CASSPPGTEGFYTF.

In DNA form, the CDR3 reads TGTGCCAGTACCCCGGGTAGCGGGAGCTCCTACAATGAGCAGTTCTTC. The encoded protein is CASTPGSGSSYNEQFF. This chain links TRBV19 with TRBJ2-1; 9 bases are a match to TRBD2. V shed 7 bases, J shed 0 bases, and the junction held 7 bases outside the gene matches. Germline V CDR1 and CDR2: LNHDA, SQIVND (reference sequence). The CDR3 has 16 amino acids.

The chain employs TRBV14 and TRBJ2-1; 10 bases map to TRBD2. The CDR3 consists of 17 residues. Germline CDR1 and CDR2: SGHDN and FVKESK. J lost 9 bases, V lost 0 bases, and 11 bases had no gene match. CDR3 in amino acids: CASSQDRRASGSSEQFF. CDR3 DNA sequence: TGTGCCAGCAGCCAAGATCGGAGGGCTAGCGGGAGTAGTGAGCAGTTCTTC.

This CDR3 reads CASAAGTDTQYF. As DNA, the CDR3 is TGTGCCTCGGCAGCTGGCACAGATACGCAGTATTTT. V usage is TRBV10-3 and J usage is TRBJ2-3, with D unresolved. V lost 11 bases to trimming and J lost 1 base, with 10 bases between them. CDR1 and CDR2 (germline): ENHRY, SYGVKD. This CDR3 is 12 amino acids long.

The rearrangement uses TRBV21-1 and TRBJ2-7; the listed D gene, TRBD2, was not tested against the DNA. TRBV21-1 is annotated as a pseudogene. CDR3 length: 15 residues. CDR3 sequence (DNA): TGTGCCATGCTTCGTGCGGGACTAGCGTCCTACGAGCAGTACTTC. Encoded protein: CAMLRAGLASYEQYF.

The chain links TRBV2 to TRBJ2-3, with TRBD2 identical over 7 bases. This CDR3 is built from 14 residues. Germline CDR1 is SNHLY and CDR2 is FYNNEI. The V and J ends lost 7 bases and 0 bases, in that order; junction bases with no gene match: 4. Here the CDR3 reads CASTEAGSTDTQYF. The CDR3 nucleotides are TGTGCCAGCACGGAAGCGGGAAGCACAGATACGCAGTATTTT.

This chain uses TRBV5-6 with TRBJ2-1; no reliable D call. The CDR3 is 16 amino acids. Trimming removed 0 bases at V and 1 base at J, with 11 bases between. CDR1 is SGHDT and CDR2 is YYEEEE in the germline V gene. DNA for the CDR3: TGTGCCAGCAGCTTGGCCCGGGTTGAGTCCTACAATGAGCAGTTCTTC. Translated, it gives CASSLARVESYNEQFF. Combining the CDR3 with reference TRBV5-6 and TRBJ2-1 gives the whole variable domain DAGVTQSPTHLIKTRGQQVTLRCSPKSGHDTVSWYQQALGQGPQFIFQYYEEEERQRGNFPDRFSGHQFPNYSSELNVNALLLGDSALYLCASSLARVESYNEQFFGPGTRLTVL.

V gene TRBV4-1 combines with J gene TRBJ2-7; 9 bases map to TRBD2. CDR3 length: 16 amino acids. V was clipped by 4 bases and J by 2 bases; unmatched bases: 9. From germline, CDR1 is MGHRA and CDR2 YSYEKL. DNA for the CDR3: TGCGCCAGCAGCCCGAATAGCGGGAGAAGGACCTACGAGCAGTACTTC. Its translation is CASSPNSGRRTYEQYF.

This clonotype appeared once. The chain carries TRBV12-3 or TRBV12-4 and TRBJ1-1; D call uncertain. This CDR3 region has 14 residues. V lost 8 bases and J 1 base, leaving 14 bases between the germline ends. The CDR3 is CASGRTEANTEAFF. The CDR3 DNA sequence: TGTGCCAGCGGGCGGACGGAAGCGAACACTGAAGCTTTCTTT.

This chain links TRBV7-3 with TRBJ1-2; no firm D call. This CDR3 is 15 amino acids long. Germline CDR1 reads SGHTA; CDR2 reads FQGTGA. Trimming left V 4 bases short and J 4 bases short, with 16 bases between. The CDR3 DNA reads as TGTGCCAGCAGCTCTGAGGCAGCGGACGCCTATGGCTACACCTTC. This sequence encodes CASSSEAADAYGYTF.

The chain carries TRBV20-1 and TRBJ2-3, with D maybe TRBD1 (5 bases). The CDR3 covers 11 residues. CDR1 DFQATT and CDR2 SNEGSKA come from the germline V gene (reference sequence). The V gene lost 7 bases and the J gene lost 5 bases, with 10 bases spanning the gap. Here the CDR3 DNA reads TGCAGTGTAACAGGACGAGATACGCAGTATTTT. Protein product: CSVTGRDTQYF.

V usage is TRBV28 and J usage is TRBJ2-1, with D tentatively TRBD2 (6 bases). Germline lookup yields CDR1 MDHEN and CDR2 SYDVKM. V was clipped by 2 bases and J by 0 bases, with 8 bases between them. The CDR3 is 15 amino acids. The chain's CDR3 is CASSLGGVSYNEQFF. The CDR3 coding sequence is TGTGCCAGCAGTTTAGGCGGGGTCTCCTACAATGAGCAGTTCTTC.

The chain carries TRBV10-3 and TRBJ1-1; D possibly corresponds to TRBD1 (6 bases). The CDR3 runs to 11 residues. V was trimmed by 2 bases and J by 9 bases, leaving 7 bases between them. Looked up from germline, CDR1 is ENHRY and CDR2 is SYGVKD. The CDR3 DNA reads as TGTGCCATCAGTGAGACAGGGCAAGCTTTCTTT. It yields the protein CAISETGQAFF.

This chain connects TRBV20-1 to TRBJ1-4; a possible D gene is TRBD1 (6 bases). V shed 4 bases and J shed 3 bases, with 12 bases lying between them. Germline CDR1 is DFQATT and CDR2 is SNEGSKA (reference sequence). The length of the CDR3 is 14 residues. CDR3: CSATPRGSNEKLFF. In DNA, the CDR3 is TGCAGTGCTACTCCCAGGGGATCTAATGAAAAACTGTTTTTT.

The sample holds a few counts of this clonotype. The chain uses TRBV6-5 and TRBJ2-5; no firm D call. CDR3 length equals 13 residues. V lost 2 bases and J lost 2, with 6 bases in between. CDR1 and CDR2 (germline): MNHEY, SVGAGI. CDR3 DNA: TGTGCCAGCAGTTACCACCAACAAGAGACCCAGTACTTC. It translates to CASSYHQQETQYF.

The rearrangement links TRBV25-1 to TRBJ2-7; D gene uncertain. Germline CDR1 MGHDK, CDR2 SYGVNS. CDR3 size: 15 residues. Trimming shortened V by 1 base and J by 2 bases, and 12 bases separated the two germline ends. The CDR3 loop reads CASSEFGVPPYEQYF. The DNA of the CDR3 is TGTGCCAGCAGTGAATTTGGGGTCCCCCCCTACGAGCAGTACTTC.

This clonotype has only a few counts. The J gene is TRBJ1-3, the V gene TRBV7-3; no clear D. V gave up 2 bases and J gave up 0 bases, with 8 bases separating them. CDR1 SGHTA and CDR2 FQGTGA come from the germline V gene. CDR3 length equals 15 residues. DNA for the CDR3: TGTGCCAGCAGCTTATACGGCGACTCTGGAAACACCATATATTTT. Its protein is CASSLYGDSGNTIYF.

The chain carries TRBV7-9 and TRBJ2-1; D gene uncertain. This CDR3 spans 17 amino acids. The germline V gene encodes CDR1 SEHNR and CDR2 FQNEAQ (reference sequence). The V and J ends lost 5 bases and 0 bases respectively, with 17 bases between them. CDR3 sequence (DNA): TGTGCCAGCAGCGACGACTGGGGTCAAAGCTCCTACAATGAGCAGTTCTTC. As protein: CASSDDWGQSSYNEQFF.